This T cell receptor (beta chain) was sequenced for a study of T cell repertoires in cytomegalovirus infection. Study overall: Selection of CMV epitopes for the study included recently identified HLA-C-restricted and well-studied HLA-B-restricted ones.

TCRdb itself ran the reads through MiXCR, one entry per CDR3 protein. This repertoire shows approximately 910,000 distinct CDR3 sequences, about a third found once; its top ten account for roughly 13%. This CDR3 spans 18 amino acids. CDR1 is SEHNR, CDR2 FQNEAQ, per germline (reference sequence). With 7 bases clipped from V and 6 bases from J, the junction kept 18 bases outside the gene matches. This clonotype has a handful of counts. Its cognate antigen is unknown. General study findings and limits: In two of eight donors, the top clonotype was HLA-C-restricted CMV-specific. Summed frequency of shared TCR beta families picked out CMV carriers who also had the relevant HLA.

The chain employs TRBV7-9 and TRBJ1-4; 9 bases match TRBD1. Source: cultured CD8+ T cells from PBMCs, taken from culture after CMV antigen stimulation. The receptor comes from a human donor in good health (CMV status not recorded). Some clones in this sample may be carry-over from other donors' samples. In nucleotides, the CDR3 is TGTGCCAGCACCTCTCCATCCCCCGGGACAGGGAGGGATGAAAAACTGTTTTTT. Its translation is CASTSPSPGTGRDEKLFF.